One T cell receptor (beta chain) is described in this entry. Antigen specificity is unknown. The data derive from a study of CD8+ T cells in alopecia areata. Study-level points and caveats: Clonality was higher in lesional than normal scalp, especially in alopecia totalis/universalis. Normal skin's resident alphabeta T cells are sequenced alongside lesional scalp T cells. Although TCR sharing was seen in mice, sharing across patients was less clear, possibly for HLA-related reasons.

Sequencing used cDNA as its template, made by extracting RNA and reverse transcribing it. The data were produced by immunoSEQ multiplex PCR, yet TCRdb's version contains in-frame clones alone and is incomplete. The table includes around 150,000 clones, about two thirds detected once. Germline V gene sequence: CDR1 MGHRA, CDR2 YSYEKL. The V end was cut by 1 base, the J end by 6 bases, with 20 bases between. This CDR3 region has 17 residues. This chain links TRBV4-1 with TRBJ2-3; D may be TRBD2 (6 bases). The source material was CD8+ T cells sorted from blood. This clonotype was obtained from a human donor in good health. CDR3 residues: CASSQGLARRYADTQYF. CDR3 coding DNA: TGCGCCAGCAGCCAAGGCCTAGCGCGACGATACGCTGATACGCAGTATTTT.